Listed below are T cell receptor beta chains from one sample, sequenced in a study of T cell responses to AZD1222 COVID-19 vaccine. The assay was immunoSEQ multiplex PCR, and TCRdb's table has in-frame clones only and misses some. The sample lists approximately 150,000 clones, over 75% seen once, with under 5.5% in the top ten. This material consisted of peripheral blood, taken 28 days after the second dose of the MenACWY control vaccine. The receptor set was obtained from an adult who received the MenACWY meningococcal vaccine as a control. Each CDR3 is given with its conserved first and last residue. Fields, in order: J gene, D gene, clone size, V gene, CDR3 DNA, CDR3 protein. D genes are given only for firm matches. Clone size is shown for a subset of rows, as once, few, many or a class of expanded clone.

TRBJ2-5,NA,few,TRBV3-1/TRBV3-2,TGTGCCAGCAGCCAAGGAAATCAGGGTCGGAAGACCCAGTACTTC,CASSQGNQGRKTQYF
TRBJ1-3,NA,NA,TRBV7-2,TGTGCCAGCAGCTTAACGGCAGGGCCGGGACACACCATATATTTT,CASSLTAGPGHTIYF
TRBJ2-3,NA,NA,TRBV7-9,TGTGCCAGCAGCCCGCGACAGGAGACAGATACGCAGTATTTT,CASSPRQETDTQYF
TRBJ1-2,NA,NA,TRBV5-6,TGTGCCAGCAGCAGATGGACAGCGCCCTATGGCTACACCTTC,CASSRWTAPYGYTF
TRBJ1-3,NA,NA,TRBV30,TGTGCCTGGAGCCGCTCTTCGGGCTCTGGAAACACCATATATTTT,CAWSRSSGSGNTIYF
TRBJ1-1,NA,NA,TRBV6-2/TRBV6-3,TGTGCCAGCAGTATCGTATCTGAAGCTTTCTTT,CASSIVSEAFF
TRBJ1-2,TRBD1,NA,TRBV3-1/TRBV3-2,TGTGCCAGCAGCCAGAGAGACCGGGACAGGGTAAATGGCTACACCTTC,CASSQRDRDRVNGYTF
TRBJ1-2,TRBD1,NA,TRBV4-3,TGCGCCAGCAGCGGGACAGGGGGCATCGCTAACTATGGCTACACCTTC,CASSGTGGIANYGYTF
TRBJ1-6,NA,once,TRBV2,TGTGCCAGCAGTGATCGGGTGCCACCCCTCCACTTT,CASSDRVPPLHF
TRBJ1-1,NA,NA,TRBV2,TGTGCCAGCAGTGACGAGGGACTGTTGAACACTGAAGCTTTCTTT,CASSDEGLLNTEAFF
TRBJ2-4,NA,NA,TRBV6-6,TGTGCCAGCAGTTACGAATGGAAAAACATTCAGTACTTC,CASSYEWKNIQYF
TRBJ2-1,NA,NA,TRBV28,TGTGCCAGCAGTTCGCACTCGGGGCAGTTCTTC,CASSSHSGQFF
TRBJ1-1,NA,NA,TRBV5-4,TGTGCCAGCAGCTTGGAGACTGAAGCTTTCTTT,CASSLETEAFF
TRBJ1-1,NA,NA,TRBV5-1,TGCGCCAGCAGCCCGCGGACGGGGGGCACTGAAGCTTTCTTT,CASSPRTGGTEAFF
TRBJ1-1,TRBD1,NA,TRBV6-4,TGTGCCAGCAGAAGCCAACAGGGGGTGAACACTGAAGCTTTCTTT,CASRSQQGVNTEAFF
TRBJ1-1,NA,NA,TRBV7-2,TGTGCCAGCGGCTACAAGAGTATGAACACTGAAGCTTTCTTT,CASGYKSMNTEAFF
TRBJ1-3,NA,NA,TRBV5-1,TGCGCCAGCAGCTTAGCAGGCTCTGGAAACACCATATATTTT,CASSLAGSGNTIYF
TRBJ1-2,NA,NA,TRBV19,TGTGCCAGTAGTATTAAACAGGGAGCTAACTATGGCTACACCTTC,CASSIKQGANYGYTF